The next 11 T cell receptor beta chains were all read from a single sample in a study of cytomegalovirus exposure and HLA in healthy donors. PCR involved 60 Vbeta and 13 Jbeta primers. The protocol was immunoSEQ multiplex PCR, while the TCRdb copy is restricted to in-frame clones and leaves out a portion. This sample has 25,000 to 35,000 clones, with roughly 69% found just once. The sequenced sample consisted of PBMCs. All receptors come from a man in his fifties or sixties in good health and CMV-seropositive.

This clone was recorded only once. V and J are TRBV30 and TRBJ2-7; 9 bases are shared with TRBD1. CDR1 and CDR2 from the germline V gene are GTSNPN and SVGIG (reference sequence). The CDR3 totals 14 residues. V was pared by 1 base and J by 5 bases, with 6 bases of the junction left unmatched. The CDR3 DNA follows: TGTGCCTGGAGTGCCGGGACAGGGTTCAACGAGCAGTACTTC. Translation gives CAWSAGTGFNEQYF.

This CDR3 reads CASSPSGGGHIQYF. The DNA for the CDR3 is TGTGCCAGCAGCCCGAGCGGGGGCGGTCACATTCAGTACTTC. V usage is TRBV5-6 and J usage is TRBJ2-4; 8 nucleotides match TRBD2. Unmatched junction bases numbered 8, after V lost 4 bases and J lost 8 bases. CDR1 and CDR2 (germline): SGHDT, YYEEEE. The CDR3 is 14 amino acids.

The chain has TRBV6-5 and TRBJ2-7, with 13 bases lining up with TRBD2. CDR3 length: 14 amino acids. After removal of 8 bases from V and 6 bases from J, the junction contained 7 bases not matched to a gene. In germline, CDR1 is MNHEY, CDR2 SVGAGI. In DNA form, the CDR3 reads TGTGCCAGCCGGCGGACTAGCGGGAGAGGCGAGCAGTACTTC. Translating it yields CASRRTSGRGEQYF.

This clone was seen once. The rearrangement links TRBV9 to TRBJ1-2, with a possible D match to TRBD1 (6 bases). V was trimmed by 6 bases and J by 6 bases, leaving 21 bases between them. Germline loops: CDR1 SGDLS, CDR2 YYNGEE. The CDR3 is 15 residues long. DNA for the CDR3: TGTGCCAGCACTCCCAAGCCCACAGGGATACATGGCTACACCTTC. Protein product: CASTPKPTGIHGYTF. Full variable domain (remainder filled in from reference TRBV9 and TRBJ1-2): DSGVTQTPKHLITATGQRVTLRCSPRSGDLSVYWYQQSLDQGLQFLIQYYNGEERAKGNILERFSAQQFPDLHSELNLSSLELGDSALYFCASTPKPTGIHGYTFGSGTRLTVV.

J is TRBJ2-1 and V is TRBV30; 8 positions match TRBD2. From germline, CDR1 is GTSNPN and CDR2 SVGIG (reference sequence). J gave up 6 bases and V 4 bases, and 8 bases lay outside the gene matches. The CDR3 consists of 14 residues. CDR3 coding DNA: TGTGCCTGGACTCGAGCGGGAGCGGGCAATGAGCAGTTCTTC. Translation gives CAWTRAGAGNEQFF.

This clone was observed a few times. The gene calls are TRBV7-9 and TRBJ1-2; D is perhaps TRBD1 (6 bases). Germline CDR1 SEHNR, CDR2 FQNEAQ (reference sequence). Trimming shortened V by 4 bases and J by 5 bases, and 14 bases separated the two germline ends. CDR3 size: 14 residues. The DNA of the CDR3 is TGTGCCAGCAGCTCCCATGGGACACGATATGGCTACACCTTC. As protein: CASSSHGTRYGYTF.

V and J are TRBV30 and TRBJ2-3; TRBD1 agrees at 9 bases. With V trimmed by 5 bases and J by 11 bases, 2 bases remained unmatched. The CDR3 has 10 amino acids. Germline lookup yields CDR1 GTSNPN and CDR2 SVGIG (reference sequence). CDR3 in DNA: TGTGCCTGGGGGACAGGGAGGCAGTATTTT. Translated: CAWGTGRQYF.

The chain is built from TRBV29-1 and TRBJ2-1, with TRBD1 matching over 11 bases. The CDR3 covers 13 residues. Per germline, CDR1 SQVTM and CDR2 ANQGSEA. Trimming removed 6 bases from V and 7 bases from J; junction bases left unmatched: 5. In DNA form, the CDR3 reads TGCAGCGTAGCCCGGGACAGGGGGAATGAGCAGTTCTTC. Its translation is CSVARDRGNEQFF.

The CDR3 DNA reads as TGTGCCAGCGCCGAGTACCAAGAGACCCAGTACTTC. Residues: CASAEYQETQYF. The chain links TRBV28 to TRBJ2-5, with D unclear. The germline gives CDR1 MDHEN, CDR2 SYDVKM. CDR3 size: 12 residues. Trimming took 8 bases from V and 0 from J, leaving 7 bases between them.

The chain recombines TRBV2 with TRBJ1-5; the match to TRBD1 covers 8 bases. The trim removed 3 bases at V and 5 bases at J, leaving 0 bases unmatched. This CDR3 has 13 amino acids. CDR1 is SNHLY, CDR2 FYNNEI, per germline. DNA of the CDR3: TGTGCCAGCAGTGACAGGGGGCATCAGCCCCAGCATTTT. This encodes CASSDRGHQPQHF.

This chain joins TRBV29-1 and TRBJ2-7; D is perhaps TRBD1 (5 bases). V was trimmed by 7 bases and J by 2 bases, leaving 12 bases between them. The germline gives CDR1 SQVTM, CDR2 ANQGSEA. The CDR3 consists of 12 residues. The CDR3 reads CSARQNPYEQYF. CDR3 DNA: TGCAGCGCCCGACAGAATCCCTACGAGCAGTACTTC.